This T cell receptor (beta chain) was captured by sequencing in a study of neurological immune-mediated disorders. General observations from the study: HTLV-1-associated myelopathy had the most TCR clonal expansion, whereas multiple sclerosis had the least (lower than in healthy controls). Subjects shared no identical expanded-clone CDR3 amino acid sequences, suggesting private TCR-beta repertoires in all groups.

TCRdb re-derived calls from the 5' RACE reads in MiXCR, one entry per CDR3 protein. The sample contains about 53,000 distinct CDR3 sequences, roughly 17% of which appear only once. As concerns this clonotype: Its target is not known. The junction departs from the called germline gene at one end, perhaps through a read error.

The unsorted libraries had their origin in 2 million PBMCs stored at -80 C. Germline CDR1 and CDR2: SGHRS and YFSETQ. The CDR3 length is 14 residues. The receptor was derived from a man in his sixties in good health. The sample was PBMCs. The V gene is TRBV5-1, the J gene TRBJ1-1, with D maybe TRBD1 (5 bases). The CDR3 DNA reads as TGTGCCAGCATCTTGGACATCGGGAACACTGAAGCTTTCTTT. This encodes CASILDIGNTEAFF.